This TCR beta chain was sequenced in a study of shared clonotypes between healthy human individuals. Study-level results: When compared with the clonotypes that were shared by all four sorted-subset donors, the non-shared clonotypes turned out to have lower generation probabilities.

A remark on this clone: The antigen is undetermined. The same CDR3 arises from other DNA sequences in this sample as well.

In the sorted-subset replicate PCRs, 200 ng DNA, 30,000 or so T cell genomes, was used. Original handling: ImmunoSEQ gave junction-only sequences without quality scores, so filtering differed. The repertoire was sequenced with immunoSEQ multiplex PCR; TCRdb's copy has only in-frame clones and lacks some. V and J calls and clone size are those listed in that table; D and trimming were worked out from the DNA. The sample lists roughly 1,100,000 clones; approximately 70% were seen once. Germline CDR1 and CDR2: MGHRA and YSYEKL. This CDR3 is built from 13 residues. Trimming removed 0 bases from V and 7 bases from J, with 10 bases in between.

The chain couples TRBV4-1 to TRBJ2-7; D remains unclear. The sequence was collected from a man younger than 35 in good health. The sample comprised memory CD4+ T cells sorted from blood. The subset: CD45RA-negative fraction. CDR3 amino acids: CASSQDPSREQYF. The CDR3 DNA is TGCGCCAGCAGCCAAGATCCGTCGAGGGAGCAGTACTTC.